Presented here are 14 T cell receptor beta chains from one specimen sequenced in a study of cytomegalovirus exposure and HLA in healthy donors (dated by TCRdb to between 2016 and 2019). To prepare the library, the immunoSEQ multiplex PCR assay was applied. A mixture of 60 forward primers for TCR Vbeta segments and 13 reverse primers for TCR Jbeta segments was used in the multiplex PCR. TCRdb took over this immuneACCESS table, retaining in-frame rearrangements with V and J assigned. Such tables are incomplete; in checked studies, under half of the missing clones stem from an unresolved V gene, and the remainder is unexplained. The sample table records about 95,000 clones; 60% to 85% of these occur just once. The top ten constitute 4% to 5.5% of the sample. The sequenced sample was PBMCs. The receptors originated from a man between 25 and 39 years old in good health and CMV-seropositive.

The chain has TRBV28 and TRBJ1-5; a weak D match, TRBD1 (6 bases). Between the trimmed V and J ends, which lost 1 base and 4 bases, there was a span of 8 bases. CDR3 size: 14 residues. CDR1 and CDR2 (germline): MDHEN, SYDVKM. CDR3 sequence: CASSLSRGNQPQHF. CDR3 sequence (DNA): TGTGCCAGCAGTTTATCCAGGGGTAATCAGCCCCAGCATTTT.

This clone was detected a few times. This chain uses TRBV4-2 with TRBJ1-4; 8 positions match TRBD1. The CDR3 runs 16 residues. Per the germline V gene, CDR1 is LGHNA and CDR2 is YNFKEQ. Trimming at V came to 0 bases and at J to 5 bases, leaving 5 bases not matched to a gene. CDR3 bases: TGTGCCAGCAGCCAAGATCTGGGGACAGGAAATGAAAAACTGTTTTTT. The encoded protein is CASSQDLGTGNEKLFF.

V is TRBV18 and J is TRBJ1-1; 7 bases align to TRBD1. Germline lookup yields CDR1 KGHSH and CDR2 LQKENI. CDR3 size: 15 residues. The V gene end was trimmed by 4 bases and the J gene end by 7 bases; junction bases not matched to a gene: 12. As DNA, the CDR3 is TGTGCCAGCTCACGATCCGGGACAGATGACAGTGAAGCTTTCTTT. Translated: CASSRSGTDDSEAFF.

The CDR3 sequence is CASSQDRGGLHEGAEAFF. The CDR3 bases are TGCGCCAGCAGCCAAGATCGAGGGGGTCTCCATGAAGGAGCTGAAGCTTTCTTT. The chain employs TRBV4-1 and TRBJ1-1; D may be TRBD1 (6 bases). Germline lookup yields CDR1 MGHRA and CDR2 YSYEKL. V was shortened by 0 bases and J by 6 bases, with 23 bases between the two germline ends. This CDR3 has 18 amino acids.

As regards this clone: Germline and junction disagree at one end, which may indicate a read error. The chain uses TRBV7-9 and TRBJ2-1; D remains unclear. The germline V gene encodes CDR1 SEHNR and CDR2 FQNEAQ (reference sequence). CDR3 length: 15 residues. CDR3 loop: CSSSREAPGYHEQFF. CDR3 DNA: TGTTCCAGCAGCCGAGAGGCACCCGGTTACCATGAGCAGTTCTTC.

The gene calls are TRBV6-4 and TRBJ2-2; 8 bases are shared with TRBD1. Germline CDR1 MRHNA, CDR2 SNTAGT. The CDR3 runs to 16 residues. V dropped 0 bases and J dropped 3; count of bases not matched to a gene: 3. CDR3 in amino acids: CASSDSRGLDTGELFF. The CDR3 DNA reads as TGTGCCAGCAGTGACTCCAGGGGGCTGGACACCGGGGAGCTGTTTTTT.

This clone was recorded once. The chain recombines TRBV28 with TRBJ1-2; D is perhaps TRBD1 (5 bases). The germline CDR1 and CDR2 sequences are MDHEN and SYDVKM. The CDR3 spans 13 residues. Trimming took off 6 bases at V and 1 base at J, with 9 bases between the two ends. In nucleotides, the CDR3 is TGTGCCAGCAGACCGACAGTTAACTATGGCTACACCTTC. Protein: CASRPTVNYGYTF.

The chain is built from TRBV10-3 and TRBJ1-1; a weak D match, TRBD1 (6 bases). V was shortened by 2 bases and J by 6 bases, with 10 bases between the two germline ends. Germline CDR1 ENHRY, CDR2 SYGVKD. The CDR3 covers 13 residues. CDR3 residues: CAISEGGAAEAFF. Written as DNA, the CDR3 is TGTGCCATCAGTGAGGGGGGGGCAGCTGAAGCTTTCTTT.

The chain links TRBV4-2 to TRBJ2-1, with a tentative D call TRBD1 (7 bases). The CDR3 has 17 residues. The V gene lost 0 bases and the J gene lost 2 bases, with 14 bases spanning the gap. Germline V gives CDR1 LGHNA, CDR2 YNFKEQ. The CDR3 bases are TGTGCCAGCAGCCAAGATCAGGGGGTAGCGGCCTACAATGAGCAGTTCTTC. Amino acid sequence: CASSQDQGVAAYNEQFF.

This clone was recorded once. This rearrangement joins TRBV7-8 to TRBJ1-4, with D maybe TRBD1 (6 bases). Trimming pared 5 bases from V and 8 bases from J, leaving 24 bases between. The CDR3 runs to 17 residues. Germline-derived CDR1 and CDR2 are SGHVS and FQNEAQ. For the CDR3, the DNA is TGTGCCAGCAGCCCACGCCGGAACAGGGTGAGGGTAGAAAAACTGTTTTTT. Its protein product is CASSPRRNRVRVEKLFF.

This clone was recorded a few times. The gene calls are TRBV18 and TRBJ1-1, with D possibly being TRBD1 (6 bases). CDR1 is KGHSH and CDR2 is LQKENI in the germline V gene. V was clipped by 4 bases and J by 7 bases, with 13 bases between them. The CDR3 covers 13 residues. CDR3 DNA sequence: TGTGCCAGCTCACGAAACCGGGACAATGAAGCTTTCTTT. Translation gives CASSRNRDNEAFF.

The V and J genes are TRBV9 and TRBJ1-2, with TRBD1 matching over 9 bases. CDR1 is SGDLS, CDR2 YYNGEE, per germline. V was pared by 2 bases and J by 2 bases, with 10 bases of the junction left unmatched. The CDR3 covers 17 residues. DNA of the CDR3: TGTGCCAGCAGCGTCACACCACAGGGGGCTGGGAACTATGGCTACACCTTC. Protein product: CASSVTPQGAGNYGYTF. The full variable domain, its missing parts supplied by reference TRBV9 and TRBJ1-2, is DSGVTQTPKHLITATGQRVTLRCSPRSGDLSVYWYQQSLDQGLQFLIQYYNGEERAKGNILERFSAQQFPDLHSELNLSSLELGDSALYFCASSVTPQGAGNYGYTFGSGTRLTVV.

This rearrangement joins TRBV5-1 to TRBJ2-2, with D perhaps matching TRBD1 (6 bases). CDR1 SGHRS and CDR2 YFSETQ come from the germline V gene. The germline V and J ends were trimmed by 2 bases and 7 bases, with 12 bases remaining between them. The CDR3 is 14 residues long. This CDR3 reads CASSLQGRGGELFF. In nucleotides, the CDR3 is TGCGCCAGCAGCTTACAGGGAAGGGGCGGGGAGCTGTTTTTT.

The chain recombines TRBV4-1 with TRBJ1-2; D ambiguous. This CDR3 region has 16 residues. The V end was cut by 3 bases, the J end by 12 bases, with 26 bases between. The germline V gene has CDR1 MGHRA and CDR2 YSYEKL. CDR3 DNA sequence: TGCGCCAGCAGCCACGACCCCTCGGGGATTAAAGTAGGGAACACCTTC. Translated, it gives CASSHDPSGIKVGNTF.